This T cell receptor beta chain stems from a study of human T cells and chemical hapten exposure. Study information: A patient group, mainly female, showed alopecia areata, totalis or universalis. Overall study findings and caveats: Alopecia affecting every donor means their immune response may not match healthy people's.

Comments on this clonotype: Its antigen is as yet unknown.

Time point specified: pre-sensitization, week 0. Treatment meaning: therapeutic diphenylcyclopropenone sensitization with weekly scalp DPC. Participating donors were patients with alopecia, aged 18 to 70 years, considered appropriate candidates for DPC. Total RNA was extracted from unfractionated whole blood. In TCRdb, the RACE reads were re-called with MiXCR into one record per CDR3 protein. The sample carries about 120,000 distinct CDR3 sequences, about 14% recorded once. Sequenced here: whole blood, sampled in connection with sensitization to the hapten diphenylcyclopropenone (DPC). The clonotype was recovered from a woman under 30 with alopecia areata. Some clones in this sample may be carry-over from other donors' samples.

The CDR3 loop reads CASSSGLAGGPGQETQYF. CDR3 nucleotides: TGTGCCAGCAGCTCAGGACTAGCGGGGGGGCCTGGGCAAGAGACCCAGTACTTC. The chain joins TRBV7-6 to TRBJ2-5; 15 nucleotides line up with TRBD2. The CDR3 sequence is 18 residues long. With 4 bases clipped from V and 2 bases from J, the junction kept 8 bases outside the gene matches. Germline CDR1 and CDR2: SGHVS and FNYEAQ.